This T cell receptor (beta chain) was found in a study of blood T cell repertoires in COVID-19. Across the whole study: T cells, B-cell-depleted T cells, or PBMCs provided the cDNA or gDNA that served as material.

This clone was picked up one time. Authors' data handling: Nucleated cell counts were estimated from reference gene primer amplification. Using immunoSEQ multiplex PCR, the repertoire was profiled, and TCRdb retains in-frame clones only, with some absent. For V, J and clone size, that table is used; D and trimming come from the DNA. Of more than 400,000 clones listed, 87% were seen once; the top ten hold around 0.7%. Cohorts were based on clinical histories the participants reported. The specimen sequenced was PBMCs or T cells enriched from blood (not recorded which). The TCR comes from a woman younger than 30 who had recovered from COVID-19.

DNA of the CDR3: TGCGCCAGCAGCCCGCGGAACGGCCTGCAGGCTTTCTTT. Amino acid sequence: CASSPRNGLQAFF. The gene calls are TRBV4-1 and TRBJ1-1; D is undetermined. V lost 4 bases and J 11 bases, leaving 17 bases between the germline ends. The CDR3 runs 13 residues. Looked up from germline, CDR1 is MGHRA and CDR2 is YSYEKL.